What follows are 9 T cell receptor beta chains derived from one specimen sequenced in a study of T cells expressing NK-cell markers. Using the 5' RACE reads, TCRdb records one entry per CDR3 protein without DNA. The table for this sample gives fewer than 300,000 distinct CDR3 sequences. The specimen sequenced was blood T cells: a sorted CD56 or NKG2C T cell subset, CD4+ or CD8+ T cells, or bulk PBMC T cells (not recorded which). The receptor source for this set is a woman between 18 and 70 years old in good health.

The CDR3 sequence is CASSSPLAGVLYNEQFF. The rearrangement links TRBV7-2 to TRBJ2-1; as DNA is missing, the TRBD2 call by TCRdb cannot be tested. The CDR3 extends over 17 amino acids. CDR1 SGHTA and CDR2 FQGNSA come from the germline V gene.

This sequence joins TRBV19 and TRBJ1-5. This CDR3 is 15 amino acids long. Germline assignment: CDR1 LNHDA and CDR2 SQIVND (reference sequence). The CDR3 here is CASSFQPHSNQPQHF. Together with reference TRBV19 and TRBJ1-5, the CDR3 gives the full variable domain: DGGITQSPKYLFRKEGQNVTLSCEQNLNHDAMYWYRQDPGQGLRLIYYSQIVNDFQKGDIAEGYSVSREKKESFPLTVTSAQKNPTAFYLCASSFQPHSNQPQHFGDGTRLSIL.

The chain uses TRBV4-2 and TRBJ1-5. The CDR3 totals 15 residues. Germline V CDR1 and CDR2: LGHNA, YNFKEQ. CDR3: CASSQEDHSNQPQHF.

The CDR3 reads CSAPRGRGGMVTDTQYF. The rearrangement uses TRBV20-1 and TRBJ2-3; TCRdb's D gene call, TRBD1, goes unchecked for lack of DNA. Germline lookup yields CDR1 DFQATT and CDR2 SNEGSKA (reference sequence). The CDR3 runs to 17 residues.

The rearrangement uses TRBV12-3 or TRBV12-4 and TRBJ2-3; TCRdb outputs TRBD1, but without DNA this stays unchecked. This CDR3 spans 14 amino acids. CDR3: CASSVGDATDTQYF.

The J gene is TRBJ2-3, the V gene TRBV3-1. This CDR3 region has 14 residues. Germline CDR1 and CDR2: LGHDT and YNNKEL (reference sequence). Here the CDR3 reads CASSQGDITDTQYF.

CDR3 loop: CASTAGTGWNQPQHF. The chain has TRBV19 and TRBJ1-5; TCRdb picks TRBD1, but there is no DNA to check that call. The CDR3 covers 15 residues. Germline V gene sequence: CDR1 LNHDA, CDR2 SQIVND (reference sequence).

CDR3 sequence reads: CASTPTSGPSDTQYF. The chain links TRBV6-1 to TRBJ2-3; TCRdb lists TRBD2, though no DNA is available to test this call. Looked up from germline, CDR1 is MNHNS and CDR2 is SASEGT. This CDR3 contains 15 residues.

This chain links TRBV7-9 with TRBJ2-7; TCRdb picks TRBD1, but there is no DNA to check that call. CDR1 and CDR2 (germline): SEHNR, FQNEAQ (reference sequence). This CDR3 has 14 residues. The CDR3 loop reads CASSLAVGTNEQYF.